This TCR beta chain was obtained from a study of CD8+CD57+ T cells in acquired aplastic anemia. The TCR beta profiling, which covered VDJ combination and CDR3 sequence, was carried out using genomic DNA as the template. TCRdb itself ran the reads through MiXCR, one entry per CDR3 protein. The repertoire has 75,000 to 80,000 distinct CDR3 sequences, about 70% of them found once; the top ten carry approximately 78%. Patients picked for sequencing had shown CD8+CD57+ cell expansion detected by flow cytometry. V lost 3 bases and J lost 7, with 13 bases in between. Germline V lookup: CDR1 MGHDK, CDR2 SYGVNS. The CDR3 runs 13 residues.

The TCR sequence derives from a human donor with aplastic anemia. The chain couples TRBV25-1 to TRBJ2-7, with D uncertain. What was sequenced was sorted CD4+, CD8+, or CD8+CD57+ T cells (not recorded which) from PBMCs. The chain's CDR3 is CASSDRHTGEQYF. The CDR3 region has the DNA TGTGCCAGCAGTGATCGGCACACCGGGGAGCAGTACTTC.